The present TCR beta chain was sequenced within a study of patients and donors after allogeneic stem cell transplantation. MiXCR, run by TCRdb on the RT-PCR reads, gives a single entry per CDR3 protein. The sample contains roughly 960,000 distinct CDR3 sequences, 15% to 20% of which appear only once. The CDR3 has 14 residues. The TCR comes from a human donor who was either an allogeneic HSCT recipient or a stem cell or donor lymphocyte infusion donor (not recorded which). It is not recorded whose cells these are; they may come from a transplant donor. The rearrangement joins TRBV21-1 to TRBJ2-5; the table gives TRBD2 as D, unverified against the DNA. TRBV21-1 is an annotated pseudogene. Sequencing input: blood, either unsorted or a sorted T cell fraction (not recorded which). The CDR3 sequence is CASSEGEGPETQYF. The DNA of the CDR3 is TGTGCCAGCAGCGAAGGGGAGGGACCCGAGACCCAGTACTTC.